This T cell receptor (beta chain) was recovered during a study of CD8 T cells in Susac syndrome. An amount of RNA that ranged from roughly 0.45 to 1 ug was reverse transcribed with random hexamers. The TCR beta CDR3 was amplified by immunoSEQ multiplex PCR across 54 Vbeta, 13 Jbeta. TCRdb itself ran the immunoSEQ multiplex PCR reads through MiXCR, one entry per CDR3 protein. This table has around 200,000 distinct CDR3 sequences, approximately 95% appearing once. CDR1 GTSNPN and CDR2 SVGIG come from the germline V gene (reference sequence). The CDR3 loop spans 13 amino acids. The V gene lost 7 bases and the J gene lost 5 bases, with 14 bases spanning the gap.

This clonotype was sampled from a human donor with multiple sclerosis. The sequencing input was CD4+ T cells from PBMCs. The rearrangement joins TRBV30 to TRBJ2-2; the D is unclear. In DNA form, the CDR3 reads TGTGCCTACACGGAAAGAACTACCGGGGAGCTGTTTTTT. Its translation is CAYTERTTGELFF.